This section outlines one T cell receptor beta chain sequence together with its context. Its antigen is as yet unknown. The table came from immunoSEQ multiplex PCR; TCRdb's copy has only in-frame clones and leaves some out. The sample includes some 56,000 clones, approximately 75% of them seen just once. Time point noted: week 47, end of study. Every vaccine dose comprised 300 ug of mutant IDH1 20-mer peptide plus topical imiquimod. The data were obtained in a study of a mutant IDH1 vaccine in newly diagnosed glioma. Study at large: Vaccines began 4-6 weeks after radiotherapy alone, or with temozolomide cycles. Those enrolled had earlier been treated with radiotherapy, temozolomide, or both, mostly both.

Germline V gives CDR1 MDHEN, CDR2 SYDVKM. Trimming cost V 5 bases and J 3 bases, with 19 bases left between them. CDR3 length equals 17 residues. The chain uses TRBV28 and TRBJ2-2; no reliable D call. This sequence originates from a man aged 45 to 65 with glioma. The material sequenced was PBMCs, taken from a glioma patient whose treatment included an IDH1 peptide vaccine. Here the CDR3 DNA reads TGTGCCAGCAGTCCCTCAGAGATAACGGTGTACACCGGGGAGCTGTTTTTT. Encoded protein: CASSPSEITVYTGELFF.